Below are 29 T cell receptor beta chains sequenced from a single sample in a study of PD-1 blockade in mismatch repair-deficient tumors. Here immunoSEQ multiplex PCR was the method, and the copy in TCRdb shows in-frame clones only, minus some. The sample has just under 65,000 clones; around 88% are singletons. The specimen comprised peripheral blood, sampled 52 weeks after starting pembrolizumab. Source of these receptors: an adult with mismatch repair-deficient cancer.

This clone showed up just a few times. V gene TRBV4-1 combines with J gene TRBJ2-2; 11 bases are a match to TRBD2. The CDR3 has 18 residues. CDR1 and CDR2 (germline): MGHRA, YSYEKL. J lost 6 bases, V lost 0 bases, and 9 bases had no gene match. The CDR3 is CASSQDWPSGRRAGELFF. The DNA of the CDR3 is TGCGCCAGCAGCCAAGATTGGCCTAGCGGGAGGCGGGCCGGGGAGCTGTTTTTT.

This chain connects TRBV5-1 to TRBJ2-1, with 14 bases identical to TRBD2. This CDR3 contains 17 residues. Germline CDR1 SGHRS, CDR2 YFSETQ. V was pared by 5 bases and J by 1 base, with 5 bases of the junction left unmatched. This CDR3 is CASSGTSGSGSYNEQFF. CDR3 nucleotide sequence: TGCGCCAGCAGTGGGACTAGCGGGAGTGGGTCCTACAATGAGCAGTTCTTC.

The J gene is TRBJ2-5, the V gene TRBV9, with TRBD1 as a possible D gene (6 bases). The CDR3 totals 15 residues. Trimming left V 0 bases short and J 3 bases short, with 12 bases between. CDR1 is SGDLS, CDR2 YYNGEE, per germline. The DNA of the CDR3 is TGTGCCAGCAGCGTAGCCCCAGGGGCAAAAGAGACCCAGTACTTC. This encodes CASSVAPGAKETQYF.

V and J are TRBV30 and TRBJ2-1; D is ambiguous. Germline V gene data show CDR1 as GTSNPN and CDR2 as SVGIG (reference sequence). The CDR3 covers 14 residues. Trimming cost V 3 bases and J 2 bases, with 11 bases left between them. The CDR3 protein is CAWSLLNTYNEQFF. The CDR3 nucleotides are TGTGCCTGGAGCCTACTGAATACCTACAATGAGCAGTTCTTC. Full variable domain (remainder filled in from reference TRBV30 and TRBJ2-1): SQTIHQWPATLVQPVGSPLSLECTVEGTSNPNLYWYRQAAGRGLQLLFYSVGIGQISSEVPQNLSASRPQDRQFILSSKKLLLSDSGFYLCAWSLLNTYNEQFFGPGTRLTVL.

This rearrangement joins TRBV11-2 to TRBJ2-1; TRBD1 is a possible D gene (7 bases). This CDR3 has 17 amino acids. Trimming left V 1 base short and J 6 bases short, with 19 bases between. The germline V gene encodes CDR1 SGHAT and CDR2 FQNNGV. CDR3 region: CASSLGRGTADVNEQFF. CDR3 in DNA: TGTGCCAGCAGCTTAGGGAGGGGGACAGCCGATGTCAATGAGCAGTTCTTC.

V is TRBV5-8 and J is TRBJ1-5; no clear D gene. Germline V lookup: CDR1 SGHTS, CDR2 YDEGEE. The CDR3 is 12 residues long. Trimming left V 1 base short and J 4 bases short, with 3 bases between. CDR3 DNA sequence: TGTGCCAGCAGCTTGCAAAATCAGCCCCAGCATTTT. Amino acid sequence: CASSLQNQPQHF. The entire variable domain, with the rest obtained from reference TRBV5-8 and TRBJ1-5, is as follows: EAGVTQSPTHLIKTRGQQATLRCSPISGHTSVYWYQQALGLGLQFLLWYDEGEERNRGNFPPRFSGRQFPNYSSELNVNALELEDSALYLCASSLQNQPQHFGDGTRLSIL.

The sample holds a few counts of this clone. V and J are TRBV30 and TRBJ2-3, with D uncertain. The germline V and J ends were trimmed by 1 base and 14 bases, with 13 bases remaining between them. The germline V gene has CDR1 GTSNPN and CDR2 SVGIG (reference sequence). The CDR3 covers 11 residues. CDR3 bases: TGTGCCTGGAGTGACGGTCGAGTACCGTATTTT. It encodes CAWSDGRVPYF.

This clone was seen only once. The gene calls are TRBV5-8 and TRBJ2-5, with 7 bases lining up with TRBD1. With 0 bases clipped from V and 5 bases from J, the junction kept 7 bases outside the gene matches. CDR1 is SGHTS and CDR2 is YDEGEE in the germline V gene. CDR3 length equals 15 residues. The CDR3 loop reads CASSLGTGSWETQYF. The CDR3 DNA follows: TGTGCCAGCAGCTTGGGGACAGGTTCTTGGGAGACCCAGTACTTC.

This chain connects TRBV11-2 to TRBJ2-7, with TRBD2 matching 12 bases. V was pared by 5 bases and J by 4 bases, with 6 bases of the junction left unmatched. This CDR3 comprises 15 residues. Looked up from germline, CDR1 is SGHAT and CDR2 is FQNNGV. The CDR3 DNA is TGTGCCAGCAGCCTGACTAGCGGGAGTCATTACGAGCAGTACTTC. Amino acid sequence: CASSLTSGSHYEQYF.

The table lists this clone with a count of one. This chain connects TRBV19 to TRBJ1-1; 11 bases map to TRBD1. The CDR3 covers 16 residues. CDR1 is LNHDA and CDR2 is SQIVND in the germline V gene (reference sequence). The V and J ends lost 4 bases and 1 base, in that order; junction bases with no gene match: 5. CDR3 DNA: TGTGCCAGTAGTAACCGGGACAGGGGGTGGAACACTGAAGCTTTCTTT. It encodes CASSNRDRGWNTEAFF. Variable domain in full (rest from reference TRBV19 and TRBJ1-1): DGGITQSPKYLFRKEGQNVTLSCEQNLNHDAMYWYRQDPGQGLRLIYYSQIVNDFQKGDIAEGYSVSREKKESFPLTVTSAQKNPTAFYLCASSNRDRGWNTEAFFGQGTRLTVV.

The CDR3 sequence: CASSFSSSEQYF. DNA of the CDR3: TGCGCCAGCAGCTTCTCTAGTAGCGAGCAGTACTTC. The chain links TRBV5-1 to TRBJ2-7; the D is unclear. The CDR3 covers 12 residues. Germline CDR1 is SGHRS and CDR2 is YFSETQ. V was pared by 2 bases and J by 6 bases, with 9 bases between.

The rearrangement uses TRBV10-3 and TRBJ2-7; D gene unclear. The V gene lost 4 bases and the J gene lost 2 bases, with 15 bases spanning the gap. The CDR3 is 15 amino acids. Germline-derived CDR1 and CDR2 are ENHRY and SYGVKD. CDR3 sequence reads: CAISGSETNPYEQYF. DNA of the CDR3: TGTGCCATCAGTGGGTCAGAAACCAACCCCTACGAGCAGTACTTC.

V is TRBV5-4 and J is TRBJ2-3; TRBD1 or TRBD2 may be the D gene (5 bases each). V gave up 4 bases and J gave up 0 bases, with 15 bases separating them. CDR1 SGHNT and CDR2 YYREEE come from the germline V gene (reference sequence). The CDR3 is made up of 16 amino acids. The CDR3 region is CASSQEGSGSTDTQYF. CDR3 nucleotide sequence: TGTGCCAGCAGCCAAGAGGGGTCCGGGAGCACAGATACGCAGTATTTT.

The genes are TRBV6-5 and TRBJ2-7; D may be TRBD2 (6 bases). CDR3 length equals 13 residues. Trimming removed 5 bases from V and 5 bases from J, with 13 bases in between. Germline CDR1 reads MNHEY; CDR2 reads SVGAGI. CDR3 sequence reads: CASSRSTRDEQYF. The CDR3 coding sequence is TGTGCCAGCAGTCGTTCGACTAGGGACGAGCAGTACTTC.

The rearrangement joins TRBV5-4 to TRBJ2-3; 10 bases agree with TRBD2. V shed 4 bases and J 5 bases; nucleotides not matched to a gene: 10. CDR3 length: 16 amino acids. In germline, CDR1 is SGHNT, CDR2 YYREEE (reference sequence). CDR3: CASSQKASGRGDTQYF. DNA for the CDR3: TGTGCCAGCAGCCAAAAGGCTAGCGGGAGAGGAGATACGCAGTATTTT. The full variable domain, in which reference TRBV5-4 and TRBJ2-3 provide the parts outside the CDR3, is ETGVTQSPTHLIKTRGQQVTLRCSSQSGHNTVSWYQQALGQGPQFIFQYYREEENGRGNFPPRFSGLQFPNYSSELNVNALELDDSALYLCASSQKASGRGDTQYFGPGTRLTVL.

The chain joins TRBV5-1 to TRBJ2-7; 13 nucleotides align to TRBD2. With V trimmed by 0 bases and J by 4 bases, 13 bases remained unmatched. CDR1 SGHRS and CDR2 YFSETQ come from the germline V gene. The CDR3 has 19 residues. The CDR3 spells CASSLVLCLLAGGFYEQYF. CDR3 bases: TGCGCCAGCAGCTTGGTACTCTGCCTACTAGCGGGAGGGTTTTACGAGCAGTACTTC.

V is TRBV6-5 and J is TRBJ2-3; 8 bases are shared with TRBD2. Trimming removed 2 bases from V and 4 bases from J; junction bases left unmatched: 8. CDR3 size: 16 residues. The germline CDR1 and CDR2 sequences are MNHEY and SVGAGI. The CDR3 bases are TGTGCCAGCAGTTACCACCCAGCGGGAGAGGCAGATACGCAGTATTTT. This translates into CASSYHPAGEADTQYF.

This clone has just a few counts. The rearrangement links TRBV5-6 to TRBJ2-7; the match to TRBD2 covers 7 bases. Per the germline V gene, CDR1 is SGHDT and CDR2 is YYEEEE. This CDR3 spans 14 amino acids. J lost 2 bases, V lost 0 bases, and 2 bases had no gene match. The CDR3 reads CASSLASGTYEQYF. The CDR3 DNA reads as TGTGCCAGCAGCTTGGCTAGCGGAACCTACGAGCAGTACTTC.

The CDR3 region has the DNA TGCGCCAGCAGCATTAGAACAGGGTCCTACGAGCAGTACTTC. Encoded protein: CASSIRTGSYEQYF. The rearrangement joins TRBV4-1 to TRBJ2-7, with D possibly matching TRBD1 (6 bases). This CDR3 has 14 amino acids. Per germline, CDR1 MGHRA and CDR2 YSYEKL. V was clipped by 5 bases and J by 1 base, with 12 bases between them.

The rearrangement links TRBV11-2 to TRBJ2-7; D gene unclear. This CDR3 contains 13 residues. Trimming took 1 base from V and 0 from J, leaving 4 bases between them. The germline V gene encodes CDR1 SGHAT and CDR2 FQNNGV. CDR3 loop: CASSLGSSYEQYF. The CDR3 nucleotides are TGTGCCAGCAGCTTAGGTAGCTCCTACGAGCAGTACTTC.

CDR3 sequence (DNA): TGTGCCAGCAGTTACAGGGGCGGGAGGCTCTACGAGCAGTACTTC. This sequence encodes CASSYRGGRLYEQYF. The chain links TRBV6-5 to TRBJ2-7; 8 positions match TRBD2. Germline-derived CDR1 and CDR2 are MNHEY and SVGAGI. Trimming at V came to 2 bases and at J to 3 bases, leaving 6 bases not matched to a gene. This CDR3 comprises 15 residues.

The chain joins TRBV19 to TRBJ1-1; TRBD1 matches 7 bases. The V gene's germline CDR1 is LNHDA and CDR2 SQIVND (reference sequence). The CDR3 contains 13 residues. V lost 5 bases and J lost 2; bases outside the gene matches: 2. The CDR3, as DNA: TGTGCCAGTAGTGGGACAGCAAACACTGAAGCTTTCTTT. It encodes CASSGTANTEAFF.

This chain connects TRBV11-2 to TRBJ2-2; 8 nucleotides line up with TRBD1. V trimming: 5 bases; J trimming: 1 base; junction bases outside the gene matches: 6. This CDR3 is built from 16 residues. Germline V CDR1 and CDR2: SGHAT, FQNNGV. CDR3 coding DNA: TGTGCCAGCAGCCCGCTGACAGGGGAGAACACCGGGGAGCTGTTTTTT. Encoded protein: CASSPLTGENTGELFF. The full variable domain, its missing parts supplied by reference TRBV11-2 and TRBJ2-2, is EAGVAQSPRYKIIEKRQSVAFWCNPISGHATLYWYQQILGQGPKLLIQFQNNGVVDDSQLPKDRFSAERLKGVDSTLKIQPAKLEDSAVYLCASSPLTGENTGELFFGEGSRLTVL.

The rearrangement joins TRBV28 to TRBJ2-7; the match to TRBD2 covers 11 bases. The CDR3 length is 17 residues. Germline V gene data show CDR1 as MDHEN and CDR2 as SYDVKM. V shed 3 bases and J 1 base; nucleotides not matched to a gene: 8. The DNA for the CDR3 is TGTGCCAGCAGTTTCCCTCCTACTAGCGGGAGTTCCTACGAGCAGTACTTC. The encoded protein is CASSFPPTSGSSYEQYF.

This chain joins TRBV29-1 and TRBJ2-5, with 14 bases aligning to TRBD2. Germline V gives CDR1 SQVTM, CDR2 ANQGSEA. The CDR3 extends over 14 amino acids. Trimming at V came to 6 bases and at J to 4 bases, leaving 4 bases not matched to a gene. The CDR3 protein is CSVLGLAGVETQYF. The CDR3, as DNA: TGCAGCGTCCTGGGACTAGCGGGGGTAGAGACCCAGTACTTC.

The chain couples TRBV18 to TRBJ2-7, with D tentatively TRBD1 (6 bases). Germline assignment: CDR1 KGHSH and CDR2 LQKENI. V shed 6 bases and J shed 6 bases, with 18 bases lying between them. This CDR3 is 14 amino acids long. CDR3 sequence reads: CASSPGAGAGEQYF. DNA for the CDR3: TGTGCCAGCTCCCCCGGGGCAGGGGCGGGCGAGCAGTACTTC.

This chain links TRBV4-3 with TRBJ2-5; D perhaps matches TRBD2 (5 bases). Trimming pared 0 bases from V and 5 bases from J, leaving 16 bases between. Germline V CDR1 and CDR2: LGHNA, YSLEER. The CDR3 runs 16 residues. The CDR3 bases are TGCGCCAGCAGCCAAGATCGGACTTTTGCTCTGGAGACCCAGTACTTC. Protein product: CASSQDRTFALETQYF.

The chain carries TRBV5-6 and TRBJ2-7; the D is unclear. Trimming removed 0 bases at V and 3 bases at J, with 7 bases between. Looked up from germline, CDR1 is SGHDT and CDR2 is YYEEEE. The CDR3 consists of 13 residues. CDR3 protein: CASSLVAGYEQYF. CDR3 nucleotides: TGTGCCAGCAGCTTGGTCGCAGGCTACGAGCAGTACTTC.

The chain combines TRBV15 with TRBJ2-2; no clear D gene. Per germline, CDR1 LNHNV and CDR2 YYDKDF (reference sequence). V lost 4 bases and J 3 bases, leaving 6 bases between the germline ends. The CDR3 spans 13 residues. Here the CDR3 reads CATSNGDTGELFF. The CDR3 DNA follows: TGTGCCACCAGCAATGGGGACACCGGGGAGCTGTTTTTT.